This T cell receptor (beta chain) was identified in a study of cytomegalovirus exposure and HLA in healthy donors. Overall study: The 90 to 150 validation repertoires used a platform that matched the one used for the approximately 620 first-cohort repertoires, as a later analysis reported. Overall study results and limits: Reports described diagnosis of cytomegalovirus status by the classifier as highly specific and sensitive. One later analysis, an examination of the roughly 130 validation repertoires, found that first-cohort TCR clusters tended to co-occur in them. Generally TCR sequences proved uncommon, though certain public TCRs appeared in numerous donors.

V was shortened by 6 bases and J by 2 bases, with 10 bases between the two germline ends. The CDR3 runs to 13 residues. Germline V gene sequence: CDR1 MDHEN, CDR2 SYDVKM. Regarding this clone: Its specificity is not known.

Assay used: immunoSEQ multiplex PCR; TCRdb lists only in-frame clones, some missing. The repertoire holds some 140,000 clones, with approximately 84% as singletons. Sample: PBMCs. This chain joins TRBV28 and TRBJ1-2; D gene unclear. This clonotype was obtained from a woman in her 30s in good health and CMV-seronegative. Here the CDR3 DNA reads TGTGCCAGCAGCCAACAGATAAACTATGGCTACACCTTC. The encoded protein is CASSQQINYGYTF.